These 27 T cell receptor beta chains were sequenced from one sample in a study of shared clonotypes between healthy human individuals. TCRdb keeps only in-frame clones here, not all; method: immunoSEQ multiplex PCR. In the table there are approximately 1,500,000 clones, approximately 96% of which are singletons. Sequencing used naive CD4+ T cells sorted from blood. The subset was: CD45RA+ positively selected. Source of these receptors: a man aged 25-45 years in good health.

This chain joins TRBV7-9 and TRBJ1-2; a possible D gene is TRBD1 (6 bases). Germline CDR1 reads SEHNR; CDR2 reads FQNEAQ (reference sequence). CDR3 length: 14 residues. V was shortened by 5 bases and J by 4 bases, with 14 bases between the two germline ends. The CDR3 spells CASSPRGGLYGYTF. CDR3 nucleotides: TGTGCCAGCAGCCCAAGGGGGGGGCTCTATGGCTACACCTTC.

The chain has TRBV18 and TRBJ1-1, with TRBD1 identical over 10 bases. This CDR3 region has 18 residues. Germline CDR1 and CDR2: KGHSH and LQKENI. V lost 3 bases, J lost 0 bases, and 10 bases stayed unmatched. As DNA, the CDR3 is TGTGCCAGCTCACCTAAGGGACAGGGGCCGAATGTGAACACTGAAGCTTTCTTT. Encoded protein: CASSPKGQGPNVNTEAFF.

On this clone: At the DNA level, this CDR3 is encoded by other sequences in the same sample as well. The chain is built from TRBV30 and TRBJ1-5; tentative D call: TRBD1 (6 bases). V was pared by 1 base and J by 3 bases, with 10 bases between. This CDR3 comprises 14 residues. Germline V gives CDR1 GTSNPN, CDR2 SVGIG (reference sequence). CDR3 bases: TGTGCCTGGAGTGGAGGACAGATCAATCAGCCCCAGCATTTT. Translated, it gives CAWSGGQINQPQHF.

J is TRBJ1-3 and V is TRBV7-2; 7 nucleotides line up with TRBD1. The CDR3 spans 14 residues. Germline lookup yields CDR1 SGHTA and CDR2 FQGNSA. The junction had 11 bases not matched to a gene; V was cut back by 5 bases and J by 10 bases. CDR3 nucleotides: TGTGCCAGCAGCCTACCAACAGGGGCCTATACCATATATTTT. Translated: CASSLPTGAYTIYF.

The rearrangement links TRBV6-5 to TRBJ2-7; TRBD1 or TRBD2 may be the D gene (5 bases each). CDR3 size: 12 residues. Germline loops: CDR1 MNHEY, CDR2 SVGAGI. Trimming pared 6 bases from V and 8 bases from J, leaving 14 bases between. Here the CDR3 DNA reads TGTGCCAGCAGCACCGGGGCTTTGAAGCAGTACTTC. Its translation is CASSTGALKQYF.

This clone appeared a single time. This rearrangement joins TRBV2 to TRBJ2-7; tentatively, D is TRBD2 (6 bases). Per germline, CDR1 SNHLY and CDR2 FYNNEI. V was pared by 7 bases and J by 0 bases, with 16 bases between. The CDR3 contains 15 residues. CDR3 coding DNA: TGTGCCAGCATGTACGGTCCTAGCGCCTCCTACGAGCAGTACTTC. Translation gives CASMYGPSASYEQYF.

The rearrangement uses TRBV25-1 and TRBJ2-7; the match to TRBD1 covers 9 bases. In germline, CDR1 is MGHDK, CDR2 SYGVNS. The CDR3 covers 13 residues. The J segment lost 6 bases and the V segment lost 9 bases, leaving 9 bases of the junction unmatched. The CDR3 reads CARRMGTGREQYF. In nucleotides, the CDR3 is TGTGCCAGGAGGATGGGGACAGGGCGCGAGCAGTACTTC.

This clone has only one observation. The rearrangement links TRBV27 to TRBJ2-3; 8 positions agree with TRBD2. The V gene's germline CDR1 is MNHEY and CDR2 SMNVEV (reference sequence). The ends lost 7 bases at V and 1 base at J; junction bases unmatched: 13. CDR3 length: 17 residues. CDR3 loop: CASTSVFSGRGTDTQYF. The DNA for the CDR3 is TGTGCCAGCACGTCGGTTTTCAGCGGGAGAGGCACAGATACGCAGTATTTT.

The CDR3 protein is CASSTRADTGELFF. The CDR3 nucleotides are TGTGCCAGCAGTACCCGAGCTGACACCGGGGAGCTGTTTTTT. This sequence joins TRBV27 and TRBJ2-2, with D unresolved. The CDR3 length is 14 residues. Looked up from germline, CDR1 is MNHEY and CDR2 is SMNVEV (reference sequence). Trimming cost V 5 bases and J 3 bases, with 10 bases left between them.

The rearrangement uses TRBV18 and TRBJ2-1; TRBD1 is a possible D gene (6 bases). This CDR3 is 14 amino acids long. Germline V gives CDR1 KGHSH, CDR2 LQKENI. V gave up 2 bases and J gave up 9 bases, with 14 bases separating them. As DNA, the CDR3 is TGTGCCAGCTCACCAAAGGCAGGGGTGAGTGAGCAGTTCTTC. This gives the protein CASSPKAGVSEQFF.

The V call is TRBV25-1, the J call TRBJ2-6, with D perhaps TRBD2 (6 bases). CDR1 and CDR2 from the germline V gene are MGHDK and SYGVNS. The CDR3 loop spans 16 amino acids. Between the trimmed V and J ends, which lost 1 base and 1 base, there was a span of 8 bases. The CDR3: CASSEFGGSGANVLTF. The CDR3 bases are TGTGCCAGCAGTGAATTCGGAGGGTCTGGGGCCAACGTCCTGACTTTC. Supplemented by reference TRBV25-1 and TRBJ2-6, the full variable domain reads EADIYQTPRYLVIGTGKKITLECSQTMGHDKMYWYQQDPGMELHLIHYSYGVNSTEKGDLSSESTVSRIRTEHFPLTLESARPSHTSQYLCASSEFGGSGANVLTFGAGSRLTVL.

The J gene is TRBJ2-1, the V gene TRBV11-2, with 9 positions matching TRBD2. Germline V gene sequence: CDR1 SGHAT, CDR2 FQNNGV. V lost 5 bases to trimming and J lost 9 bases; unmatched junction nucleotides: 11. CDR3 length: 15 amino acids. CDR3 sequence: CASSLPGLAYPEQFF. CDR3 bases: TGTGCCAGCAGCCTCCCTGGACTAGCGTATCCTGAGCAGTTCTTC.

This clone was counted once. This rearrangement joins TRBV2 to TRBJ2-1; D is possibly TRBD2 (5 bases). The CDR3 consists of 14 residues. CDR1 and CDR2 from the germline V gene are SNHLY and FYNNEI. V gave up 2 bases and J gave up 6 bases, with 11 bases separating them. Written as DNA, the CDR3 is TGTGCCAGCAGTGAAATGCTAGCCGCCAATGAGCAGTTCTTC. Translation gives CASSEMLAANEQFF.

The chain combines TRBV11-2 with TRBJ2-1; 8 bases fit TRBD2. The V segment lost 0 bases and the J segment 12 bases; nucleotides outside the gene matches: 10. The CDR3 extends over 15 amino acids. Germline V gene data show CDR1 as SGHAT and CDR2 as FQNNGV. The CDR3 region has the DNA TGTGCCAGCAGCTTAGAATGGGGGGTTACTAGCGGGCAGTTCTTC. Translated, it gives CASSLEWGVTSGQFF.

This chain uses TRBV15 with TRBJ2-7, with 8 bases lining up with TRBD1. The V segment lost 2 bases and the J segment 4 bases; nucleotides outside the gene matches: 7. The CDR3 covers 15 residues. Germline V gene data show CDR1 as LNHNV and CDR2 as YYDKDF (reference sequence). The CDR3 region has the DNA TGTGCCACCAGCAGACGGACAGGGTTTCTATACGAGCAGTACTTC. The encoded protein is CATSRRTGFLYEQYF.

The chain recombines TRBV4-1 with TRBJ2-2, with D perhaps TRBD2 (5 bases). Germline CDR1 is MGHRA and CDR2 is YSYEKL. The CDR3 length is 15 residues. Trimming pared 4 bases from V and 4 bases from J, leaving 13 bases between. The CDR3: CASSLGGRGTGELFF. DNA of the CDR3: TGCGCCAGCAGCCTTGGAGGCCGGGGCACCGGGGAGCTGTTTTTT.

Concerning this clone itself: A read error may produce the germline difference seen at one junction end. The J gene is TRBJ2-7, the V gene TRBV7-2; D unresolved. CDR3 size: 13 residues. Germline loops: CDR1 SGHTA, CDR2 FQGNSA. The CDR3, as DNA: TGTGCCAGCAGCTTGGGTGGCCAGGTCGAGGAGTACTTC. Amino acids: CASSLGGQVEEYF.

The sample holds a few counts of this clone. The sample contains more than one DNA sequence encoding this CDR3. The rearrangement links TRBV28 to TRBJ2-7; no clear D gene. V was trimmed by 3 bases and J by 3 bases, leaving 3 bases between them. The CDR3 consists of 11 residues. Germline V gives CDR1 MDHEN, CDR2 SYDVKM. In nucleotides, the CDR3 is TGTGCCAGCAGTTTCGTCTACGAGCAGTACTTC. Amino acid sequence: CASSFVYEQYF. The full variable domain, completed using reference TRBV28 and TRBJ2-7, is DVKVTQSSRYLVKRTGEKVFLECVQDMDHENMFWYRQDPGLGLRLIYFSYDVKMKEKGDIPEGYSVSREKKERFSLILESASTNQTSMYLCASSFVYEQYFGPGTRLTVT.

V gene TRBV28 combines with J gene TRBJ2-3, with TRBD2 as a possible D gene (5 bases). Germline loops: CDR1 MDHEN, CDR2 SYDVKM. This CDR3 has 16 amino acids. The V and J ends lost 5 bases and 0 bases respectively, with 15 bases between them. CDR3 region: CASSTPVAPSTDTQYF. The CDR3 bases are TGTGCCAGCAGTACTCCCGTAGCGCCTAGCACAGATACGCAGTATTTT. Based on the CDR3 plus reference TRBV28 and TRBJ2-3, the full variable domain is DVKVTQSSRYLVKRTGEKVFLECVQDMDHENMFWYRQDPGLGLRLIYFSYDVKMKEKGDIPEGYSVSREKKERFSLILESASTNQTSMYLCASSTPVAPSTDTQYFGPGTRLTVL.

The chain combines TRBV29-1 with TRBJ2-3; D possibly corresponds to TRBD1 (10 bases). Germline lookup yields CDR1 SQVTM and CDR2 ANQGSEA. This CDR3 region has 19 residues. The V end lost 4 bases, the J end lost 2 bases, and 28 bases lay between the germline ends. CDR3 coding DNA: TGCAGCGTTGCCGTAGGACAGGGGGGGCTAGCGGGGTACACAGATACGCAGTATTTT. It yields the protein CSVAVGQGGLAGYTDTQYF.

CDR3 sequence (DNA): TGTGCCAGCACAGGAGCTGCAGCGGGAGGGCTTGCCCGGTACAATGAGCAGTTCTTC. Translation: CASTGAAAGGLARYNEQFF. The chain recombines TRBV2 with TRBJ2-1; TRBD2 aligns across 10 bases. This CDR3 is built from 19 residues. V lost 7 bases to trimming and J lost 4 bases; unmatched junction nucleotides: 19. Germline V CDR1 and CDR2: SNHLY, FYNNEI.

The CDR3 sequence is CASSPRQGNQETQYF. CDR3 DNA: TGTGCCAGCTCACCCCGACAGGGTAACCAAGAGACCCAGTACTTC. The genes are TRBV18 and TRBJ2-5; TRBD1 aligns across 7 bases. The CDR3 extends over 15 amino acids. CDR1 KGHSH and CDR2 LQKENI come from the germline V gene. The junction had 4 bases not matched to a gene; V was cut back by 3 bases and J by 0 bases.

The chain links TRBV29-1 to TRBJ1-1; no clear D. The CDR3 sequence is 14 residues long. Trimming pared 4 bases from V and 3 bases from J, leaving 15 bases between. CDR1 and CDR2 (germline): SQVTM, ANQGSEA. CDR3 nucleotide sequence: TGCAGCGTTGCTTCATTGAGGCCGGACACTGAAGCTTTCTTT. It translates to CSVASLRPDTEAFF.

V and J are TRBV7-2 and TRBJ1-2; D is unclear. V lost 2 bases to trimming and J lost 4 bases, with 14 bases between them. CDR3 length equals 15 residues. Per germline, CDR1 SGHTA and CDR2 FQGNSA. CDR3 coding DNA: TGTGCCAGCAGCTTAAATCGGGATCTTTCCTATGGCTACACCTTC. This gives the protein CASSLNRDLSYGYTF.

The chain couples TRBV6-4 to TRBJ1-5; the D is unclear. Germline CDR1 is MRHNA and CDR2 is SNTAGT. The CDR3 is made up of 13 amino acids. Trimming removed 3 bases at V and 4 bases at J, with 7 bases between. CDR3 sequence (DNA): TGTGCCAGCAGTGAGACTCAAAATCAGCCCCAGCATTTT. Translation: CASSETQNQPQHF.

V gene TRBV7-9 combines with J gene TRBJ2-1; 9 bases map to TRBD2. The CDR3 totals 15 residues. The ends lost 1 base at V and 7 bases at J; junction bases unmatched: 5. From germline, CDR1 is SEHNR and CDR2 FQNEAQ (reference sequence). The CDR3 sequence: CASSLGAGGRNEQFF. CDR3 bases: TGTGCCAGCAGCTTAGGAGCGGGAGGACGAAATGAGCAGTTCTTC. The complete variable domain, with remaining parts taken from reference TRBV7-9 and TRBJ2-1, reads DTGVSQNPRHKITKRGQNVTFRCDPISEHNRLYWYRQTLGQGPEFLTYFQNEAQLEKSRLLSDRFSAERPKGSFSTLEIQRTEQGDSAMYLCASSLGAGGRNEQFFGPGTRLTVL.

This sequence joins TRBV29-1 and TRBJ2-7; D unclear. Germline CDR1 SQVTM, CDR2 ANQGSEA. The CDR3 spans 10 residues. Trimming shortened V by 7 bases and J by 5 bases, and 9 bases separated the two germline ends. The DNA of the CDR3 is TGCAGCGCGTCTAACAACGAGCAGTACTTC. Translating gives CSASNNEQYF.